The T cell receptor beta chain described here comes from a study of T cell changes during pregnancy in multiple sclerosis. Trimming shortened V by 4 bases and J by 7 bases, and 20 bases separated the two germline ends. Germline V gives CDR1 SGHRS, CDR2 YFSETQ. The CDR3 spans 15 residues. The repertoire was sequenced with immunoSEQ multiplex PCR; TCRdb's copy has only in-frame clones and lacks some. Of under 80,000 clones listed, roughly 92% are singletons. Sequences were derived from peripheral blood, sampled after pregnancy. The TCR originated in a female donor in good health, enrolled as a control in a pregnancy study. The V call is TRBV5-1, the J call TRBJ2-5, with a tentative D call TRBD2 (6 bases). The CDR3 here is CASSPGTDRSSTQYF. The CDR3 nucleotides are TGCGCCAGCAGCCCCGGGACTGATCGGTCGTCGACCCAGTACTTC.